The 14 T cell receptor beta chains presented below share a single source sample, sequenced in a study of blood T cell repertoires in COVID-19. Sequencing was performed with immunoSEQ multiplex PCR; in TCRdb, only in-frame clones are kept and a portion is missing. The sample has almost 300,000 clones, roughly 89% seen once; the top ten hold around 10%. What was sequenced was peripheral blood. The origin of the receptors is a woman in her 30s with COVID-19, enrolled during active disease.

The genes are TRBV19 and TRBJ2-3; 7 nucleotides align to TRBD1. After removal of 5 bases from V and 8 bases from J, the junction contained 16 bases not matched to a gene. Per germline, CDR1 LNHDA and CDR2 SQIVND (reference sequence). This CDR3 has 16 residues. The CDR3 DNA reads as TGTGCCAGTAGTCTCGGGACAGAATACCCGCAGGTTACGCAGTATTTT. Protein sequence: CASSLGTEYPQVTQYF.

The chain couples TRBV7-8 to TRBJ1-6; a weak D match, TRBD1 (6 bases). Germline-derived CDR1 and CDR2 are SGHVS and FQNEAQ. Trimming left V 2 bases short and J 6 bases short, with 17 bases between. The CDR3 contains 17 residues. The DNA of the CDR3 is TGTGCCAGCAGCTTAAGGAATCTTCAGGGGAGTAATTCACCCCTCCACTTT. It codes for CASSLRNLQGSNSPLHF.

The chain is built from TRBV27 and TRBJ1-5, with 9 bases fitting TRBD1. CDR3 size: 15 residues. The V segment lost 4 bases and the J segment 4 bases; nucleotides outside the gene matches: 5. CDR1 is MNHEY and CDR2 is SMNVEV in the germline V gene (reference sequence). CDR3 sequence: CASSSGQGVNQPQHF. The CDR3 nucleotides read TGTGCCAGCAGTTCGGGACAGGGAGTGAATCAGCCCCAGCATTTT.

V and J are TRBV10-1 and TRBJ2-2; D is undetermined. V lost 0 bases, J lost 6 bases, and 5 bases lay in between. The CDR3 extends over 13 amino acids. CDR1 is WNHNN and CDR2 is SYGVQD in the germline V gene (reference sequence). CDR3 region: CASSESTSGELFF. CDR3 DNA sequence: TGCGCCAGCAGTGAGTCGACTTCCGGGGAGCTGTTTTTT.

The chain uses TRBV18 and TRBJ1-2; 7 positions agree with TRBD1. The germline CDR1 and CDR2 sequences are KGHSH and LQKENI. V shed 6 bases and J 5 bases; nucleotides not matched to a gene: 12. This CDR3 is built from 15 residues. The chain's CDR3 is CASSLQTGSLYGYTF. The CDR3 nucleotides are TGTGCCAGCTCTCTCCAGACAGGGAGCTTGTATGGCTACACCTTC.

The chain joins TRBV6-5 to TRBJ1-6; the match to TRBD1 covers 8 bases. Per germline, CDR1 MNHEY and CDR2 SVGAGI. The CDR3 has 14 residues. The junction had 4 bases not matched to a gene; V was cut back by 5 bases and J by 7 bases. The CDR3 DNA reads TGTGCCAGCAGTAGACAGGGGACCAATTCACCCCTCCACTTT. This sequence encodes CASSRQGTNSPLHF.

The chain recombines TRBV11-2 with TRBJ1-2, with D tentatively TRBD1 (5 bases). CDR1 is SGHAT, CDR2 FQNNGV, per germline. V was pared by 5 bases and J by 6 bases, with 13 bases between. This CDR3 is built from 13 residues. CDR3 region: CASSPRGGNGYTF. For the CDR3, the DNA is TGTGCCAGCAGCCCCCGGGGGGGTAATGGCTACACCTTC.

V gene TRBV6-5 combines with J gene TRBJ1-2; 8 nucleotides line up with TRBD1. Germline-derived CDR1 and CDR2 are MNHEY and SVGAGI. The V gene end was trimmed by 5 bases and the J gene end by 7 bases; junction bases not matched to a gene: 6. The CDR3 extends over 13 amino acids. CDR3 sequence (DNA): TGTGCCAGCAGTCCCGGGACAGGTCGTGGCTACACCTTC. Its protein product is CASSPGTGRGYTF.

The rearrangement links TRBV5-6 to TRBJ1-1, with 7 bases that match TRBD1. Trimming at V came to 4 bases and at J to 0 bases, leaving 12 bases not matched to a gene. CDR3 length: 17 residues. Germline CDR1 SGHDT, CDR2 YYEEEE. The CDR3 bases are TGTGCCAGCAGCCCGGGGGACAGCCTGATCATGAACACTGAAGCTTTCTTT. Its protein product is CASSPGDSLIMNTEAFF.

The chain links TRBV28 to TRBJ2-7, with 8 bases aligning to TRBD1. The CDR3 consists of 15 residues. Trimming at V came to 6 bases and at J to 2 bases, leaving 9 bases not matched to a gene. CDR1 and CDR2 from the germline V gene are MDHEN and SYDVKM. The CDR3 loop reads CASSPGGTGTYEQYF. As DNA, the CDR3 is TGTGCCAGCAGCCCAGGGGGGACAGGAACCTACGAGCAGTACTTC.

Turning to this clone: Other DNA sequences of this sample code for an identical CDR3. V is TRBV15 and J is TRBJ2-5, with a possible D match to TRBD2 (5 bases). V lost 0 bases to trimming and J lost 1 base, with 6 bases between them. This CDR3 contains 14 residues. Germline assignment: CDR1 LNHNV and CDR2 YYDKDF (reference sequence). CDR3 amino acids: CATSRDRGQETQYF. The DNA of the CDR3 is TGTGCCACCAGCAGAGATCGGGGCCAAGAGACCCAGTACTTC.

The rearrangement links TRBV10-3 to TRBJ1-1; D might be TRBD1 (6 bases). Trimming took 10 bases from V and 2 from J, leaving 20 bases between them. This CDR3 region has 15 residues. Germline V gene sequence: CDR1 ENHRY, CDR2 SYGVKD. The CDR3 coding sequence is TGTGCCACCCAAGTCACCGGGACAACCAACACTGAAGCTTTCTTT. Translated: CATQVTGTTNTEAFF.

The chain links TRBV19 to TRBJ2-3; TRBD2 matches at 10 bases. CDR3 length: 15 residues. V trimming: 6 bases; J trimming: 5 bases; junction bases outside the gene matches: 8. Germline-derived CDR1 and CDR2 are LNHDA and SQIVND (reference sequence). CDR3 amino acids: CASRLISGGRDTQYF. For the CDR3, the DNA is TGTGCCAGTAGGCTAATTAGCGGGGGGAGAGATACGCAGTATTTT. The complete variable domain, with remaining parts taken from reference TRBV19 and TRBJ2-3, reads DGGITQSPKYLFRKEGQNVTLSCEQNLNHDAMYWYRQDPGQGLRLIYYSQIVNDFQKGDIAEGYSVSREKKESFPLTVTSAQKNPTAFYLCASRLISGGRDTQYFGPGTRLTVL.

The rearrangement links TRBV2 to TRBJ1-3; D perhaps matches TRBD1 (5 bases). This CDR3 region has 18 residues. Germline loops: CDR1 SNHLY, CDR2 FYNNEI. V lost 5 bases, J lost 1 base, and 21 bases lay in between. The chain's CDR3 is CASSLTSPVDRSGNTIYF. CDR3 in DNA: TGTGCCAGCAGTCTCACATCGCCCGTAGACAGATCTGGAAACACCATATATTTT.